This TCR beta chain was captured by sequencing in a study of beta chain features in type 1 diabetes. This clone occurred a few times. Its antigen is still unknown. Study-wide findings and caveats: PCR could preferentially amplify shorter templates, alike in patients and controls. Among patients with Type 1 diabetes, TCRB CDR3s were moderately but significantly shorter in every one of the four CD4+ subsets.

Based on CD45RO/CCR7/CD25/CD127/CD95/CD27, CD4+ regulatory, stem cell-like memory, naive and central memory cells were sorted. This CDR3 region has 15 residues. Germline V lookup: CDR1 SGHNT, CDR2 YYREEE (reference sequence). Germline trimming cut 4 bases from V and 6 bases from J; bases unmatched to any gene: 11. Expressed TCRB transcripts were sequenced after all isolated RNA was converted to cDNA. Data came from immunoSEQ multiplex PCR; TCRdb stores just in-frame clones and leaves some out. The sample records about 360,000 clones, 10% to 15% being singletons. The chain uses TRBV5-4 and TRBJ1-2; 8 nucleotides align to TRBD1. The receptor was isolated from a woman between 18 and 29 years old with type 1 diabetes. The material sequenced was naive CD4+ T cells from blood. CDR3 DNA: TGTGCCAGCAGCCCCATGACAGGGGTTTCGGATGGCTACACCTTC. As protein: CASSPMTGVSDGYTF. Based on the CDR3 plus reference TRBV5-4 and TRBJ1-2, the full variable domain is ETGVTQSPTHLIKTRGQQVTLRCSSQSGHNTVSWYQQALGQGPQFIFQYYREEENGRGNFPPRFSGLQFPNYSSELNVNALELDDSALYLCASSPMTGVSDGYTFGSGTRLTVV.